The 18 T cell receptor beta chains reported below all come from one sample, sequenced in a study of T cell repertoires in cytomegalovirus infection. For these TCRs, the target antigens are not known. TCRdb analysed the reads with MiXCR anew, one entry per CDR3 protein. Found here are around 99,000 distinct CDR3 sequences, roughly 30% of them singletons; the top ten hold about 81%. Material: CD8+ T cells from cultured PBMCs, obtained from culture after CMV antigen stimulation. These receptor sequences come from a human donor in good health (CMV status not recorded). Some clones in this sample may be carry-over from other donors' samples.

This clonotype was counted ten times or more. The chain has TRBV27 and TRBJ1-1; 7 bases agree with TRBD1. J lost 6 bases, V lost 6 bases, and 7 bases had no gene match. CDR1 is MNHEY, CDR2 SMNVEV, per germline (reference sequence). CDR3 length equals 13 residues. The CDR3 DNA follows: TGTGCCAGCAGCTTAGCCAGGGGGGCTGAAGCTTTCTTT. Translated: CASSLARGAEAFF.

This clonotype was observed a few times. V is TRBV7-6 and J is TRBJ1-1, with D uncertain. Germline-derived CDR1 and CDR2 are SGHVS and FNYEAQ. Trimming took 5 bases from V and 7 from J, leaving 17 bases between them. This CDR3 region has 14 residues. The CDR3 here is CASSPPDRFFEAFF. CDR3 sequence (DNA): TGTGCCAGCAGCCCGCCGGATCGTTTCTTTGAAGCTTTCTTT.

The chain uses TRBV12-3 or TRBV12-4 and TRBJ2-1; TRBD2 matches at 8 bases. This CDR3 has 15 residues. Trimming at V came to 7 bases and at J to 0 bases, leaving 5 bases not matched to a gene. CDR3 coding DNA: TGTGCCAGCACTAACGGGGGGGGCTCCTACAATGAGCAGTTCTTC. The encoded protein is CASTNGGGSYNEQFF.

V usage is TRBV28 and J usage is TRBJ2-5, with D possibly matching TRBD1 (6 bases). Deletions cut 6 bases from V and 1 base from J, with 18 bases between. The CDR3 sequence is 16 residues long. Germline lookup yields CDR1 MDHEN and CDR2 SYDVKM. This CDR3 reads CASSPRPGQSQETQYF. CDR3 DNA sequence: TGTGCCAGCAGCCCAAGGCCCGGACAGTCCCAAGAGACCCAGTACTTC.

This chain joins TRBV12-3 or TRBV12-4 and TRBJ2-5; no definite D call. V shed 5 bases and J shed 1 base, with 17 bases lying between them. The CDR3 runs to 16 residues. CDR3 amino acids: CASSPFGSGLQETQYF. The CDR3 DNA sequence: TGTGCCAGCAGTCCCTTTGGTTCCGGGCTCCAAGAGACCCAGTACTTC.

V usage is TRBV7-8 and J usage is TRBJ2-1, with D hard to call. The CDR3 runs to 13 residues. Germline assignment: CDR1 SGHVS and CDR2 FQNEAQ. Trimming removed 1 base at V and 10 bases at J, with 11 bases between. This chain's CDR3 is CASSLGSPREQFF. The CDR3 DNA is TGTGCCAGCAGCTTAGGGTCCCCTCGGGAGCAGTTCTTC. The full variable domain, rest sourced from reference TRBV7-8 and TRBJ2-1, is GAGVSQSPRYKVAKRGQDVALRCDPISGHVSLFWYQQALGQGPEFLTYFQNEAQLDKSGLPSDRFFAERPEGSVSTLKIQRTQQEDSAVYLCASSLGSPREQFFGPGTRLTVL.

This clonotype occurred a few times. The V gene is TRBV7-6, the J gene TRBJ2-5; 8 positions agree with TRBD1. Per germline, CDR1 SGHVS and CDR2 FNYEAQ. V lost 4 bases, J lost 5 bases, and 9 bases stayed unmatched. CDR3 length: 15 amino acids. The CDR3 loop reads CASSYSPGGLETQYF. The CDR3 nucleotides are TGTGCCAGCAGCTATTCACCAGGGGGCCTGGAGACCCAGTACTTC.

The sample holds a few counts of this clonotype. This chain uses TRBV11-2 with TRBJ1-3; D is uncertain. Trimming cost V 4 bases and J 0 bases, with 13 bases left between them. The germline gives CDR1 SGHAT, CDR2 FQNNGV. The CDR3 covers 16 residues. The CDR3 region has the DNA TGTGCCAGCAGCTCCAAAGGGCCACTCTCTGGAAACACCATATATTTT. Its protein product is CASSSKGPLSGNTIYF.

The chain links TRBV19 to TRBJ1-1; weak D call: TRBD1 (5 bases). Trimming took off 5 bases at V and 5 bases at J, with 12 bases between the two ends. Germline values: CDR1 LNHDA, CDR2 SQIVND (reference sequence). The CDR3 runs to 13 residues. Here the CDR3 reads CASSLQQVTEAFF. CDR3 in DNA: TGTGCCAGTAGTCTTCAACAGGTAACTGAAGCTTTCTTT. Together with reference TRBV19 and TRBJ1-1, the CDR3 gives the full variable domain: DGGITQSPKYLFRKEGQNVTLSCEQNLNHDAMYWYRQDPGQGLRLIYYSQIVNDFQKGDIAEGYSVSREKKESFPLTVTSAQKNPTAFYLCASSLQQVTEAFFGQGTRLTVV.

This clonotype was picked up many times. The CDR3 is CAMGEQGDTQYF. DNA of the CDR3: TGTGCCATGGGTGAGCAAGGAGATACGCAGTATTTT. The chain employs TRBV7-9 and TRBJ2-3; D not resolved. The CDR3 runs 12 residues. CDR1 and CDR2 from the germline V gene are SEHNR and FQNEAQ (reference sequence). Trimming took off 10 bases at V and 5 bases at J, with 13 bases between the two ends. Full variable domain (missing parts from reference TRBV7-9 and TRBJ2-3): DTGVSQNPRHKITKRGQNVTFRCDPISEHNRLYWYRQTLGQGPEFLTYFQNEAQLEKSRLLSDRFSAERPKGSFSTLEIQRTEQGDSAMYLCAMGEQGDTQYFGPGTRLTVL.

The gene calls are TRBV7-8 and TRBJ1-1, with D unclear. V lost 0 bases and J lost 0, with 11 bases in between. CDR1 SGHVS and CDR2 FQNEAQ come from the germline V gene. The CDR3 sequence is 16 residues long. CDR3 sequence (DNA): TGTGCCAGCAGCTTAGCCTTAAGACTGTTGAACACTGAAGCTTTCTTT. Residues: CASSLALRLLNTEAFF.

V is TRBV19 and J is TRBJ2-2; 7 bases line up with TRBD2. V lost 3 bases, J lost 1 base, and 17 bases stayed unmatched. CDR3 length: 20 amino acids. CDR1 is LNHDA and CDR2 is SQIVND in the germline V gene (reference sequence). The CDR3 DNA reads as TGTGCCAGTAGTATGCCCCCCCGGCTCGGCGGGGAGGGGAACACCGGGGAGCTGTTTTTT. Amino acids: CASSMPPRLGGEGNTGELFF.

This clonotype was seen ten or more times. V gene TRBV7-6 combines with J gene TRBJ2-1; D remains ambiguous. Trimming took 3 bases from V and 0 from J, leaving 9 bases between them. Germline loops: CDR1 SGHVS, CDR2 FNYEAQ. The CDR3 totals 15 residues. Written as DNA, the CDR3 is TGTGCCAGCAGCTTCGACGGAAGCTCCTACAATGAGCAGTTCTTC. Translation: CASSFDGSSYNEQFF.

The chain recombines TRBV27 with TRBJ2-7, with 11 bases fitting TRBD1. This CDR3 is 14 amino acids long. V was clipped by 8 bases and J by 7 bases; unmatched bases: 10. Germline CDR1 and CDR2: MNHEY and SMNVEV (reference sequence). CDR3 nucleotide sequence: TGTGCCAGCTCGATCGGGACAGGGGGTCTAGAGCAGTACTTC. Its protein is CASSIGTGGLEQYF.

The chain joins TRBV20-1 to TRBJ2-7; D is perhaps TRBD1 (6 bases). Germline assignment: CDR1 DFQATT and CDR2 SNEGSKA (reference sequence). The CDR3 length is 14 residues. V lost 0 bases to trimming and J lost 2 bases, with 11 bases between them. CDR3 DNA sequence: TGCAGTGCTAGAGATTGGGGGCACCCCTACGAGCAGTACTTC. As protein: CSARDWGHPYEQYF.

This clonotype has a handful of counts. The V call is TRBV7-9, the J call TRBJ1-1; TRBD1 might be the D (5 bases). The germline CDR1 and CDR2 sequences are SEHNR and FQNEAQ (reference sequence). The V and J ends lost 6 bases and 4 bases respectively, with 12 bases between them. The CDR3 sequence is 13 residues long. The CDR3 is CASRDDGGTEAFF. CDR3 DNA: TGTGCCAGCAGGGATGACGGGGGCACTGAAGCTTTCTTT.

Concerning this clonotype: A clone one base away is much larger, so this may be a read error. The V call is TRBV7-6, the J call TRBJ1-6; D is uncertain. CDR3 length: 17 amino acids. Germline CDR1 is SGHVS and CDR2 is FNYEAQ. CDR3 protein: CASSLDLNLNYNSTLHF. As DNA, the CDR3 is TGTGCCAGCAGCCTCGACTTAAACTTAAACTATAATTCAACCCTCCACTTT.

This clonotype was seen at least ten times. This chain uses TRBV4-1 with TRBJ2-1; 7 bases match TRBD2. There are 14 residues in the CDR3. Trimming took 7 bases from V and 5 from J; bases not matched to a gene: 8. From germline, CDR1 is MGHRA and CDR2 YSYEKL. In DNA, the CDR3 is TGCGCCAGCACTAACGGCGGGGGAAACAATGAGCAGTTCTTC. Translating it yields CASTNGGGNNEQFF.